Sequencing of this T cell receptor (beta chain) was carried out in a study of blood T cell repertoires in COVID-19. Background on the study: Acute and convalescent COVID-19 specimens originated in the United States, Italy and Spain.

Germline V gene data show CDR1 as SGHTA and CDR2 as FQGNSA. Trimming removed 1 base from V and 5 bases from J; junction bases left unmatched: 7. The CDR3 has 15 amino acids. Under the authors' procedure: Counts of nucleated cells, estimated from reference gene primer amplification, were obtained. Repertoires were generated with immunoSEQ multiplex PCR, while TCRdb's copy carries only in-frame clones and drops some. That table gives V, J and clone size, and the DNA gave D and trimming. The sample has roughly 100,000 clones, about 85% seen once; the top ten hold 2.5% to 3.5%. This TCR was recovered from a man aged 50 to 59 in a cohort sampled during active COVID-19. Input material: peripheral blood. The chain couples TRBV7-2 to TRBJ2-5, with 7 bases identical to TRBD2. CDR3 sequence reads: CASSLVSRGGETQYF. DNA for the CDR3: TGTGCCAGCAGCTTAGTGTCGAGGGGAGGGGAGACCCAGTACTTC.